This T cell receptor beta chain was identified during a study of T cells after yellow fever vaccination. Overall study findings and caveats: Bulk-population clonotypes that are abundant could appear as contaminants in FACS-sorted repertoires.

This clonotype has at least ten counts. Its antigen is still unknown. Germline V gives CDR1 SNHLY, CDR2 FYNNEI. CDR3 size: 15 residues. V shed 3 bases and J shed 0 bases, with 8 bases lying between them. TCRdb processed the 5' RACE reads anew with MiXCR; each CDR3 protein has one entry. The sample lists 450,000 to 550,000 distinct CDR3 sequences; 21% were seen once. The receptor was isolated from a man aged 18 to 30 who received the YFV17D yellow fever vaccine. Sample: PBMCs, taken less than 25 days after the first yellow fever vaccination. The chain couples TRBV2 to TRBJ2-2, with no clear D. The CDR3 protein is CASSEGNSNTGELFF. The DNA for the CDR3 is TGTGCCAGCAGTGAGGGCAATTCGAACACCGGGGAGCTGTTTTTT.